These T cell receptor beta chains were read from a single sample in a study of T cell repertoires in cytomegalovirus infection. TCRdb reprocessed the reads via MiXCR and lists one record per CDR3 protein. The data show 360,000 or so distinct CDR3 sequences, roughly 36% seen once. No antigens are known for them. The starting material was cultured PBMCs, obtained from culture after CMV antigen stimulation. Every receptor here comes from a human donor in good health (CMV status not recorded). Some clones in this sample may be carry-over from other donors' samples. Each CDR3 is given without its conserved first and last residue. Fields, in order: clone size, V gene, D gene, J gene, CDR3 protein. The D gene is left open where the match is weak. Clone size is shown for a subset of rows, as once, few, many or a class of expanded clone.

abundance: few; v_gene: TRBV19; d_gene: TRBD2; j_gene: TRBJ2-1; CDR3aa: ASSILVTSGNNEQF
abundance: few; v_gene: TRBV4-1; d_gene: -; j_gene: TRBJ1-5; CDR3aa: ASSPIVTPYQPQH
abundance: few; v_gene: TRBV7-2; d_gene: -; j_gene: TRBJ2-3; CDR3aa: ASSLGTRDTQY
abundance: many; v_gene: TRBV7-2; d_gene: -; j_gene: TRBJ2-1; CDR3aa: ASSGTGSSYNEQF
abundance: -; v_gene: TRBV7-3; d_gene: -; j_gene: TRBJ1-5; CDR3aa: ASSPRDGSYYSNQPQH
abundance: many; v_gene: TRBV7-2; d_gene: TRBD2; j_gene: TRBJ2-3; CDR3aa: ASSLASGRHIDTQY
abundance: many; v_gene: TRBV7-8; d_gene: TRBD1; j_gene: TRBJ1-5; CDR3aa: ASSRDRDQPQH
abundance: -; v_gene: TRBV7-9; d_gene: -; j_gene: TRBJ2-7; CDR3aa: ASSLSEPSTHEQY
abundance: -; v_gene: TRBV19; d_gene: -; j_gene: TRBJ1-5; CDR3aa: ASSITASGQPQH
abundance: few; v_gene: TRBV7-2; d_gene: -; j_gene: TRBJ2-3; CDR3aa: ASSLVLTSKDTQY
abundance: -; v_gene: TRBV6-2/TRBV6-3; d_gene: TRBD1; j_gene: TRBJ2-1; CDR3aa: ASSPTGGLYNEQF
abundance: -; v_gene: TRBV20-1; d_gene: TRBD2; j_gene: TRBJ2-1; CDR3aa: SAMTLTSGGNEQF
abundance: few; v_gene: TRBV29-1; d_gene: -; j_gene: TRBJ2-7; CDR3aa: SVVGTYEQY
abundance: few; v_gene: TRBV7-3; d_gene: -; j_gene: TRBJ2-1; CDR3aa: ASRYRTPEDEQF
abundance: few; v_gene: TRBV10-3; d_gene: TRBD1; j_gene: TRBJ2-1; CDR3aa: AITGTGGGEQF
abundance: -; v_gene: TRBV4-1; d_gene: -; j_gene: TRBJ2-7; CDR3aa: ASSLERLAYEQY
abundance: few; v_gene: TRBV7-2; d_gene: -; j_gene: TRBJ1-1; CDR3aa: ASSLERRTEAF
abundance: few; v_gene: TRBV7-9; d_gene: TRBD1; j_gene: TRBJ1-1; CDR3aa: ASSDQGAPTEAF
abundance: -; v_gene: TRBV27; d_gene: TRBD1; j_gene: TRBJ2-7; CDR3aa: ASSFFRTGLEQY
abundance: many; v_gene: TRBV7-2; d_gene: -; j_gene: TRBJ1-3; CDR3aa: ASSPAPGLWGNTIY
abundance: few; v_gene: TRBV11-3; d_gene: TRBD1; j_gene: TRBJ1-2; CDR3aa: ASSSGTADQGYT
abundance: few; v_gene: TRBV7-2; d_gene: -; j_gene: TRBJ2-3; CDR3aa: ASSDGRRLDTQY
abundance: once; v_gene: TRBV7-6; d_gene: TRBD2; j_gene: TRBJ2-3; CDR3aa: ASSSPGLAGAGTQY
abundance: -; v_gene: TRBV3-1; d_gene: -; j_gene: TRBJ2-1; CDR3aa: ATRAGQAPYGEQF
abundance: -; v_gene: TRBV12-3/TRBV12-4; d_gene: -; j_gene: TRBJ1-6; CDR3aa: ASSFWGRIPNSPLH
abundance: -; v_gene: TRBV20-1; d_gene: -; j_gene: TRBJ2-5; CDR3aa: SARTVQETQY
abundance: few; v_gene: TRBV11-3; d_gene: TRBD1; j_gene: TRBJ2-5; CDR3aa: ASSSGTVGTQY
abundance: -; v_gene: TRBV15; d_gene: -; j_gene: TRBJ2-2; CDR3aa: ATSRAGDATGELF
abundance: -; v_gene: TRBV27; d_gene: -; j_gene: TRBJ2-5; CDR3aa: ASSSSYQETQY
abundance: many; v_gene: TRBV4-3; d_gene: TRBD2; j_gene: TRBJ2-1; CDR3aa: ASSQEAPLAGAYNEQF
abundance: -; v_gene: TRBV12-3/TRBV12-4; d_gene: TRBD1; j_gene: TRBJ1-3; CDR3aa: ASSLGRGRRNTIY
abundance: -; v_gene: TRBV20-1; d_gene: TRBD2; j_gene: TRBJ2-5; CDR3aa: SARDLWREETETQY
abundance: -; v_gene: TRBV4-3; d_gene: -; j_gene: TRBJ2-3; CDR3aa: ASSQDSGGVSDTQY
abundance: -; v_gene: TRBV6-6; d_gene: -; j_gene: TRBJ2-7; CDR3aa: ASTPGRKGRLTYEQY
abundance: -; v_gene: TRBV7-2; d_gene: TRBD2; j_gene: TRBJ2-5; CDR3aa: ASSLGLAGVRGETQY
abundance: few; v_gene: TRBV7-8; d_gene: TRBD2; j_gene: TRBJ2-7; CDR3aa: ASSPSGGAGGPYEQY
abundance: -; v_gene: TRBV28; d_gene: TRBD1; j_gene: TRBJ2-7; CDR3aa: ASSSPLLGGRGEQY
abundance: -; v_gene: TRBV4-1; d_gene: -; j_gene: TRBJ1-3; CDR3aa: ASNAGASGNTIY
abundance: -; v_gene: TRBV7-9; d_gene: -; j_gene: TRBJ2-3; CDR3aa: ASTSGADTQY
abundance: -; v_gene: TRBV7-6; d_gene: TRBD2; j_gene: TRBJ2-1; CDR3aa: ASSSRSGISNEQF